Reported below is one TCR beta chain. The data are from a study of blood T cell repertoires in COVID-19. Overall study context: Spain, Italy and the United States supplied samples that represented acute and convalescent COVID-19. T cells, B-cell-depleted T cells, or PBMCs supplied cDNA or gDNA.

Per the original data handling: Scientists estimated how many nucleated cells there were by amplifying reference gene primers. Assay: immunoSEQ multiplex PCR; the TCRdb copy retains only in-frame clones and omits some. The V and J calls and clone size were taken over from that table, and D and trimming were inferred from the DNA. The sample holds some 370,000 clones, about 90% seen once. Seattle patients were enrolled during active infection and followed longitudinally. Per the germline V gene, CDR1 is MNHEY and CDR2 is SMNVEV (reference sequence). CDR3 size: 15 residues. The V and J ends lost 3 bases and 6 bases, in that order; junction bases with no gene match: 8.

The source material was peripheral blood. V gene TRBV27 combines with J gene TRBJ2-7, with 10 bases identical to TRBD1. The receptor was derived from a woman aged 25 to 39 with COVID-19, enrolled during active disease. CDR3 sequence: CASSFRDRGPREQYF. In DNA, the CDR3 is TGTGCCAGCAGTTTCCGGGACAGGGGTCCTCGCGAGCAGTACTTC.